Below are 9 T cell receptor beta chains sequenced from a single sample in a study of T cells in Graves' hyperthyroidism and ophthalmopathy. TCR beta CDR3 regions were amplified from RNA transcripts. The HTBI primer set served for first-round RT-PCR of the TCR CDR3. One entry per CDR3 protein, called by TCRdb with MiXCR from the multiplex PCR reads. Among about 510,000 distinct CDR3 sequences, around 43% were seen once, and the ten largest hold 44%. Sequencing was done on a sample of peripheral blood or thyroid tissue (not recorded which). The receptor set was obtained from an adult woman with Graves' disease, either hyperthyroidism or ophthalmopathy (not recorded which).

About this clonotype: The conserved final phenylalanine or tryptophan is absent from the CDR3, which likely points to a read error. The CDR3 protein is CATSRVVNSPLHL. DNA for the CDR3: TGTGCCACCAGCAGAGTTGTGAATTCACCCCTCCACCTT. The V and J genes are TRBV15 and TRBJ1-6; D remains ambiguous. CDR1 is LNHNV and CDR2 is YYDKDF in the germline V gene (reference sequence). Between the trimmed V and J ends, which lost 1 base and 7 bases, there was a span of 5 bases. The CDR3 covers 13 residues.

V and J are TRBV7-9 and TRBJ2-2; D ambiguous. This CDR3 region has 13 residues. The germline gives CDR1 SEHNR, CDR2 FQNEAQ (reference sequence). V was pared by 6 bases and J by 4 bases, with 9 bases between. CDR3 nucleotides: TGTGCCAGCAGTTACGCCTTCACCGGGGAGCTGTTTTTT. It yields the protein CASSYAFTGELFF.

The chain employs TRBV15 and TRBJ1-6; 9 nucleotides line up with TRBD1. Germline trimming cut 3 bases from V and 8 bases from J; bases unmatched to any gene: 8. Per the germline V gene, CDR1 is LNHNV and CDR2 is YYDKDF (reference sequence). CDR3 length: 16 residues. CDR3 in DNA: TGTGCCACCAGCAGCGCACAGGGGGCCGTGGATTCACCCCTCCACTTT. Translation gives CATSSAQGAVDSPLHF.

The V call is TRBV30, the J call TRBJ2-5; D not certain. The germline CDR1 and CDR2 sequences are GTSNPN and SVGIG (reference sequence). CDR3 length: 13 amino acids. V was cut by 2 bases and J by 4 bases, with 11 bases left in between. CDR3 coding DNA: TGTGCCTGGAGTAGTGGCGGACCAGAGACCCAGTACTTC. This codes for CAWSSGGPETQYF.

This clonotype was picked up one time. The J gene is TRBJ1-2, the V gene TRBV20-1, with 10 bases identical to TRBD1. The CDR3 runs to 14 residues. Trimming removed 5 bases from V and 5 bases from J; junction bases left unmatched: 8. Germline V gene data show CDR1 as DFQATT and CDR2 as SNEGSKA (reference sequence). The CDR3 region is CSAADRGLSYGYTF. The CDR3 nucleotides read TGCAGTGCTGCAGACAGGGGGCTTTCATATGGCTACACCTTC.

The chain combines TRBV5-1 with TRBJ1-3; 7 nucleotides line up with TRBD1. V dropped 2 bases and J dropped 4; count of bases not matched to a gene: 9. This CDR3 is built from 16 residues. CDR1 SGHRS and CDR2 YFSETQ come from the germline V gene. The CDR3 coding sequence is TGCGCCAGCAGCTTTGGACAGGTGGCCAGGGGAAACACCATATATTTT. Translation gives CASSFGQVARGNTIYF.

The rearrangement links TRBV29-1 to TRBJ2-2; tentatively, D is TRBD1 or TRBD2 (5 bases each). Germline CDR1 SQVTM, CDR2 ANQGSEA. The V and J ends lost 4 bases and 6 bases respectively, with 15 bases between them. The CDR3 contains 14 residues. CDR3 amino acids: CSVVWGRGAGELFF. CDR3 nucleotide sequence: TGCAGCGTTGTTTGGGGCAGAGGGGCCGGGGAGCTGTTTTTT.

The chain uses TRBV27 and TRBJ2-3, with D perhaps TRBD1 (6 bases). From germline, CDR1 is MNHEY and CDR2 SMNVEV (reference sequence). V was cut by 10 bases and J by 3 bases, with 20 bases left in between. This CDR3 is built from 15 residues. The CDR3 nucleotides read TGTGCCACCTCCCCCGGCAGGGGTTTTACAGATACGCAGTATTTT. It translates to CATSPGRGFTDTQYF.

This chain uses TRBV10-3 with TRBJ1-3, with D possibly matching TRBD1 (6 bases). Germline values: CDR1 ENHRY, CDR2 SYGVKD. The V end was cut by 10 bases, the J end by 6 bases, with 25 bases between. This CDR3 comprises 16 residues. CDR3 sequence reads: CASPPANGQPKNTIYF. The CDR3 nucleotides read TGTGCCAGCCCACCGGCTAACGGACAGCCGAAAAACACCATATATTTT.